This T cell receptor beta chain emerged from a study of regulatory T cells in long-lasting Graves disease. For the study at large: Antithyroid drugs had been given to newly diagnosed Graves' patients for under 3 months. General study results and limits: Newly diagnosed patients had higher TCR diversity than persistent Graves' patients did.

Arm-PCR with iRepertoire HTBI primers amplified the CDR3 regions for these TCR beta libraries. TCRdb used MiXCR to reprocess the multiplex PCR reads, holding one entry per CDR3 protein. The sample comprises over 450,000 distinct CDR3 sequences, around 13% of which are singletons, and almost 9% rests with the top ten. This sample's time point: newly diagnosed GD, antithyroid drugs for less than 3 months. The TCR library used RNA extracted from PBMCs. Of note for this clonotype: What it binds is unknown.

The same sample was also studied in work on T cells in Graves' hyperthyroidism and ophthalmopathy.

The clonotype originates from a woman aged 25 to 45 with Graves disease. The sample in question was peripheral blood mononuclear cells (PBMCs), obtained at new diagnosis, from a patient treated with antithyroid drugs.

The CDR3 is CSASAADSTDTQYF. The CDR3, as DNA: TGCAGTGCTAGTGCTGCGGATAGCACAGATACGCAGTATTTT. V gene TRBV20-1 combines with J gene TRBJ2-3; D gene uncertain. The ends were cut back, 3 bases at V and 0 bases at J, with 10 bases in the middle. This CDR3 contains 14 residues. The germline V gene encodes CDR1 DFQATT and CDR2 SNEGSKA (reference sequence).